This TCR beta chain was sequenced for a study of shared clonotypes between healthy human individuals. Looking at the study overall: Per-donor plates numbered three CD4 naive, three CD4 memory, two CD8 naive and one CD8 memory.

The CDR3 is 13 amino acids. V was pared by 5 bases and J by 8 bases, with 12 bases between. CDR1 is LNHNV, CDR2 YYDKDF, per germline (reference sequence). At the deep level, the assay was run. Over several immunoSEQ plates, each subset's genomic DNA was distributed in even portions. Method: immunoSEQ multiplex PCR; TCRdb's copy keeps in-frame clones and lacks some. The sample has millions of clones; around nine tenths are singletons. The V gene is TRBV15, the J gene TRBJ1-4, with D possibly being TRBD1 (6 bases). The receptor's source is a man aged 18 to 29 in good health. Source material: naive CD4+ T cells sorted from blood. Described subset: CD45RA+ positively selected. This CDR3 reads CATSPRGGEKLFF. CDR3 DNA sequence: TGTGCCACCAGCCCAAGGGGGGGGGAAAAACTGTTTTTT.